This T cell receptor beta chain emerged from a study of T cells in Graves' hyperthyroidism and ophthalmopathy. The CDR3 has 15 residues. Germline V gene sequence: CDR1 ENHRY, CDR2 SYGVKD. The trim removed 11 bases at V and 5 bases at J, leaving 12 bases unmatched. This clonotype was seen a few times. Regions amplified from RNA transcripts were the TCR beta CDR3 regions. First-round RT-PCR with HTBI primers amplified the TCR CDR3 region. Via MiXCR, TCRdb re-called the multiplex PCR reads, giving one row per CDR3 protein. Of approximately 620,000 distinct CDR3 sequences listed, roughly a sixth are singletons.

The clonotype comes from a woman aged 35 to 49 with Graves' ophthalmopathy. Specimen: blood. The genes are TRBV10-3 and TRBJ1-6; 7 bases match TRBD1. The CDR3, as DNA: TGTGCCGCCAGACAGGGCCAGGAAAATAATTCACCCCTCCACTTT. Translated: CAARQGQENNSPLHF.